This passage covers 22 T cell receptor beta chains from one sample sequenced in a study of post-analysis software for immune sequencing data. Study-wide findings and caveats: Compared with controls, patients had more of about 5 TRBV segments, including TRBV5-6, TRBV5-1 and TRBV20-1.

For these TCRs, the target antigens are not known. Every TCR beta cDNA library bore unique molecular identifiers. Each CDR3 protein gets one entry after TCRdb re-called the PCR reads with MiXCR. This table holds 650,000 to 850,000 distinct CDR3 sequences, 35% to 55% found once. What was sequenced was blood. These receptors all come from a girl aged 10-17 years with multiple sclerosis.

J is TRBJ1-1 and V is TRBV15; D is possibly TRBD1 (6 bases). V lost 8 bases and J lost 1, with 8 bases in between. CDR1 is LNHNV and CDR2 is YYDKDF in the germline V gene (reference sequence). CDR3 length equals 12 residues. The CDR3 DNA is TGTGCCACCGGGGGCCAGAACACTGAAGCTTTCTTT. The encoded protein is CATGGQNTEAFF.

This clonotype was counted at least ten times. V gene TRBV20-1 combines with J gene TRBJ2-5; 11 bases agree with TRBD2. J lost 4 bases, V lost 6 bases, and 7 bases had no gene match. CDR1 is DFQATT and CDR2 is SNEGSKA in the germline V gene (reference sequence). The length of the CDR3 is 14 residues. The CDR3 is CSALNLAGGETQYF. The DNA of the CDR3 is TGCAGTGCCTTAAATCTAGCGGGAGGAGAGACCCAGTACTTC.

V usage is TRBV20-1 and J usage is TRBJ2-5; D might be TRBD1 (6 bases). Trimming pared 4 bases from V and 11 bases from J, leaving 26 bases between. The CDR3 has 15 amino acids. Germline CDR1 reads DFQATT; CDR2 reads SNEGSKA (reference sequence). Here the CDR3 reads CSAKSQGPGYNEQYF. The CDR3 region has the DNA TGCAGTGCTAAATCACAGGGACCAGGTTACAATGAGCAGTACTTC.

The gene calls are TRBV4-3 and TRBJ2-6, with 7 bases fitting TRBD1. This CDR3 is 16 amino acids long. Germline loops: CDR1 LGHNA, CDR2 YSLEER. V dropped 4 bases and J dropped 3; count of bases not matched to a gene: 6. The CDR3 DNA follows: TGCGCCAGCAGCCCCGACAGGGCTGGTGGGGCCAACGTCCTGACTTTC. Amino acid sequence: CASSPDRAGGANVLTF.

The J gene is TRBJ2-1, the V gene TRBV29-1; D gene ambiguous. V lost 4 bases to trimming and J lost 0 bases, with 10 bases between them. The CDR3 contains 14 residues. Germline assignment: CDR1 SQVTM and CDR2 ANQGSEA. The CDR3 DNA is TGCAGCGTTGGGTCTGTGAGCTCCTACAATGAGCAGTTCTTC. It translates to CSVGSVSSYNEQFF.

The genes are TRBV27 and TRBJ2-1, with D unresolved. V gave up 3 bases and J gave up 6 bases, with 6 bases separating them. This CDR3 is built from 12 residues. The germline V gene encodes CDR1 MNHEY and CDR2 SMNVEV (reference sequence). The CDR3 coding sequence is TGTGCCAGCAGTTTTGATCCCAATGAGCAGTTCTTC. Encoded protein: CASSFDPNEQFF.

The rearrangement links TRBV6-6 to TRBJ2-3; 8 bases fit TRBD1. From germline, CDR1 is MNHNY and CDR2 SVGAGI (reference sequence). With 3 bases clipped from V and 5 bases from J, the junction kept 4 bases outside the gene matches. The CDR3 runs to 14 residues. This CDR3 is CASSYGGTGDTQYF. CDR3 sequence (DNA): TGTGCCAGCAGTTATGGTGGGACAGGAGATACGCAGTATTTT.

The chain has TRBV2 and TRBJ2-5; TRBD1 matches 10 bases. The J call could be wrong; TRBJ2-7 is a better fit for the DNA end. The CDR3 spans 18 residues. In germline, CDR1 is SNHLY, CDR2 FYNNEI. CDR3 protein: CASNPTGGVGQGAYEQYF. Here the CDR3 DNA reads TGTGCCAGCAACCCGACAGGGGGCGTTGGACAGGGAGCCTACGAGCAGTACTTC.

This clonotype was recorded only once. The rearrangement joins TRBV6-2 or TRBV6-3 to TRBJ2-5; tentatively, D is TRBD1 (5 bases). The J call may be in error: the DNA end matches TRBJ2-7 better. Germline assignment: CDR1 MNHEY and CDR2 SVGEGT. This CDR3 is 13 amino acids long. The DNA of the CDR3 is TGTGCCAGCAGTCCCGGCAGGGCTATCGAGCAGTACTTC. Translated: CASSPGRAIEQYF.

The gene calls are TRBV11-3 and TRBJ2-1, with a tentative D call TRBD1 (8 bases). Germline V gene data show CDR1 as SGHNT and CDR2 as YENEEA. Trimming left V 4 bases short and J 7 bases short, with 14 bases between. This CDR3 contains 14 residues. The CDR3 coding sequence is TGTGCCAGCAGCTCCCAACAGGGGGGGAATGAGCAGTTCTTC. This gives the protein CASSSQQGGNEQFF.

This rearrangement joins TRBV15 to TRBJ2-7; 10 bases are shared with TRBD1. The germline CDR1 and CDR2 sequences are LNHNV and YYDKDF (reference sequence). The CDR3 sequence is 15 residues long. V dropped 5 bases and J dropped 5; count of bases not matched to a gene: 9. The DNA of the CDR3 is TGTGCCACCAGCCCCCGGAGACAGGGGGCCGACGAGCAGTACTTC. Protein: CATSPRRQGADEQYF.

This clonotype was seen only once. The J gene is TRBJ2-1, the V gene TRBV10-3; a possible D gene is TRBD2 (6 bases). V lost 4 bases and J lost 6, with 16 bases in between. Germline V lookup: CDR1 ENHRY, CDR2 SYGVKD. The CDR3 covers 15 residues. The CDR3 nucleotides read TGTGCCATCAGTGCACGGTTGGACTATCCCAATGAGCAGTTCTTC. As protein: CAISARLDYPNEQFF.

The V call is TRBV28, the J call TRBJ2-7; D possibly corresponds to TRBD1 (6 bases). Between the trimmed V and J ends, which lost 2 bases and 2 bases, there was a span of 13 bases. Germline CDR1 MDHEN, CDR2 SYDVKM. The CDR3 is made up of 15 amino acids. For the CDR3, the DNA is TGTGCCAGCAGTTTAGTCGCAACAGGGCCCTACGAGCAGTACTTC. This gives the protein CASSLVATGPYEQYF. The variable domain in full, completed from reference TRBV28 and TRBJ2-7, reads DVKVTQSSRYLVKRTGEKVFLECVQDMDHENMFWYRQDPGLGLRLIYFSYDVKMKEKGDIPEGYSVSREKKERFSLILESASTNQTSMYLCASSLVATGPYEQYFGPGTRLTVT.

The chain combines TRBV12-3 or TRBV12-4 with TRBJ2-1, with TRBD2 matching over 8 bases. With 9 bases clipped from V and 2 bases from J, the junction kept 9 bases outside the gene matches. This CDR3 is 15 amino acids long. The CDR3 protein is CASTSGRVPYNEQFF. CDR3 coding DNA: TGTGCCAGTACCTCCGGGAGGGTTCCCTACAATGAGCAGTTCTTC.

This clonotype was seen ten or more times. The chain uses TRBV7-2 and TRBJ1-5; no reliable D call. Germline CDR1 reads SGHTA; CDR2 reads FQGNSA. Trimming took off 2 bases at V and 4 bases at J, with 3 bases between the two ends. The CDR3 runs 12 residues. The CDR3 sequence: CASSLPNQPQHF. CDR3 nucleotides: TGTGCCAGCAGCTTACCGAATCAGCCCCAGCATTTT.

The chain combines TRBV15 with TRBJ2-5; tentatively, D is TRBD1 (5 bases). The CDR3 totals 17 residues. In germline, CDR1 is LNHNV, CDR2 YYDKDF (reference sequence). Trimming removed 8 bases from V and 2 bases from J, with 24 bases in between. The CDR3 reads CATRVGHQGRGQETQYF. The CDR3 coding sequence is TGTGCCACCCGAGTAGGCCACCAGGGAAGGGGTCAAGAGACCCAGTACTTC.

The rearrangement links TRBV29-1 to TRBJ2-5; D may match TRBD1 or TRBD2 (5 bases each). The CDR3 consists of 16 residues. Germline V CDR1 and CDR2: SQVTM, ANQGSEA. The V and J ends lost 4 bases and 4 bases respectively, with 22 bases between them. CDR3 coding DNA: TGCAGCGTTGGCCGGGACCCACGTAAGGGACGAGAGACCCAGTACTTC. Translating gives CSVGRDPRKGRETQYF.

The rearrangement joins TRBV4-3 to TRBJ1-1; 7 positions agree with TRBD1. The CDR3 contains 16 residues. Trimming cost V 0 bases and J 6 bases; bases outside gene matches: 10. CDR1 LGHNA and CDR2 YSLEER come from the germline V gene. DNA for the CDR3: TGCGCCAGCAGCCAAGATGGGGGACAGAGGAGGGCTGAAGCTTTCTTT. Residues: CASSQDGGQRRAEAFF.

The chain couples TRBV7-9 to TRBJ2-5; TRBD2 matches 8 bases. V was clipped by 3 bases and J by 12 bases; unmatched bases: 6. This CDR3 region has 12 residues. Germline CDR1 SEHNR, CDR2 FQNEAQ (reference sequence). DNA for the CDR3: TGTGCCAGCAGCTTTAAAGCGGGGGATAAGTACTTC. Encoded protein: CASSFKAGDKYF.

The CDR3 is CASSVGLGTAVYEQYF. In nucleotides, the CDR3 is TGTGCCAGCAGCGTAGGGCTTGGGACGGCTGTCTACGAGCAGTACTTC. This chain connects TRBV9 to TRBJ2-7; D might be TRBD1 or TRBD2, each matching 5 bases. The CDR3 is 16 residues long. The germline gives CDR1 SGDLS, CDR2 YYNGEE. Deletions cut 0 bases from V and 3 bases from J, with 16 bases between.

DNA for the CDR3: TGTGCCATCAGGCTTGGGGGATATAGCACAGATACGCAGTATTTT. It yields the protein CAIRLGGYSTDTQYF. The chain employs TRBV10-3 and TRBJ2-3, with D possibly being TRBD1 or TRBD2 (5 bases each). CDR3 length: 15 amino acids. The germline V gene has CDR1 ENHRY and CDR2 SYGVKD. Trimming stripped 6 bases from V and 0 bases from J, with 13 bases between.

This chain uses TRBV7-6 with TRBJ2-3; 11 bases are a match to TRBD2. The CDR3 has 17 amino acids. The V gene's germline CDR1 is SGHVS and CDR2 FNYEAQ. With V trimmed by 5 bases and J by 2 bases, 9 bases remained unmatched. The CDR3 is CASSPATSGTITDTQYF. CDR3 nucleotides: TGTGCCAGCAGCCCGGCGACTAGCGGGACGATCACAGATACGCAGTATTTT. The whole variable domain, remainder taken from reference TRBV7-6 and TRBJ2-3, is GAGVSQSPRYKVTKRGQDVALRCDPISGHVSLYWYRQALGQGPEFLTYFNYEAQQDKSGLPNDRFSAERPEGSISTLTIQRTEQRDSAMYRCASSPATSGTITDTQYFGPGTRLTVL.